These T cell receptor beta chains were read from a single sample in a study of cytomegalovirus exposure and HLA in healthy donors. Clones were sequenced by immunoSEQ multiplex PCR, and TCRdb holds only the in-frame ones, with some missing. This table holds around 100,000 clones, over 75% found once. The sample comprised PBMCs. These receptors were obtained from a man aged 40-50 years in good health and CMV-seropositive. The CDR3 runs from the conserved cysteine through the conserved F or W. Fields, in order: D gene, V gene, J gene, clone size, CDR3 protein, CDR3 DNA. D genes are given only for firm matches. Clone size, where shown, is once, few, many, or a class for clones that have expanded.

.	TRBV7-2	TRBJ2-3	once	CASSLDPGSTDTQYF	TGTGCCAGCAGCTTAGATCCAGGTAGCACAGATACGCAGTATTTT
TRBD1	TRBV5-4	TRBJ1-3	.	CASSMGQHSGNTIYF	TGTGCCAGCAGCATGGGACAGCACTCTGGAAACACCATATATTTT
.	TRBV18	TRBJ1-4	.	CASSPQITTNEKLFF	TGTGCCAGCTCACCCCAGATCACAACTAATGAAAAACTGTTTTTT
TRBD1	TRBV11-3	TRBJ1-1	.	CASSPGQGAVTEAFF	TGTGCCAGCAGCCCCGGACAGGGGGCGGTCACTGAAGCTTTCTTT
.	TRBV19	TRBJ2-5	.	CASSIDLGSSTPSWETQYF	TGTGCCAGTAGTATAGATCTTGGCAGCTCTACCCCTAGTTGGGAGACCCAGTACTTC
.	TRBV7-6	TRBJ2-7	.	CASSLLASSSYEQYF	TGTGCCAGCAGCTTACTAGCGTCGAGCTCCTACGAGCAGTACTTC
TRBD2	TRBV10-3	TRBJ2-1	.	CAIRTSGRFGEQFF	TGTGCCATCCGAACTAGCGGGAGGTTCGGTGAGCAGTTCTTC
.	TRBV7-9	TRBJ1-2	.	CASSSTPVSEGYTF	TGTGCCAGCAGCTCGACACCGGTTTCTGAAGGCTACACCTTC
.	TRBV2	TRBJ1-1	.	CASKLFLLNTEAFF	TGTGCCAGCAAACTCTTCCTTTTGAACACTGAAGCTTTCTTT
TRBD1	TRBV29-1	TRBJ2-5	.	CSGRTGGETQYF	TGCAGCGGAAGGACAGGGGGAGAGACCCAGTACTTC
.	TRBV2	TRBJ2-2	.	CASRQDSTNTGELFF	TGTGCCAGCAGACAGGACAGCACGAACACCGGGGAGCTGTTTTTT
TRBD2	TRBV7-8	TRBJ2-7	.	CASSLSGTGTRPYEQYF	TGTGCCAGCAGCTTATCGGGGACCGGGACTAGACCCTACGAGCAGTACTTC
.	TRBV7-8	TRBJ2-1	.	CASSLDSEFNEQFF	TGTGCCAGCAGCTTAGATTCAGAATTCAATGAGCAGTTCTTC
TRBD1	TRBV30	TRBJ1-1	.	CAWRQGGQGKAFF	TGTGCCTGGAGACAAGGGGGACAGGGGAAAGCTTTCTTT